Each of the 21 T cell receptor beta chains below was sequenced from the same sample in a study of T cell changes during pregnancy in multiple sclerosis. This table comes from immunoSEQ multiplex PCR, and its TCRdb copy is limited to in-frame clones, with some not included. Of approximately 72,000 clones in the sample, approximately 90% are singletons; the top ten hold approximately 1.6%. This material consisted of peripheral blood, taken in the first trimester of pregnancy. The receptors were gathered from a female donor in good health, enrolled as a control in a pregnancy study.

V is TRBV7-2 and J is TRBJ1-5; a weak D match, TRBD1 (6 bases). This CDR3 is built from 16 residues. From germline, CDR1 is SGHTA and CDR2 FQGNSA. Trimming took off 5 bases at V and 3 bases at J, with 17 bases between the two ends. CDR3 protein: CASSPPRGGNNQPQHF. The CDR3 DNA sequence: TGTGCCAGCAGCCCCCCGAGAGGGGGAAACAATCAGCCCCAGCATTTT.

CDR3 in amino acids: CATSRDQSETQYF. The CDR3 nucleotides read TGTGCCACCAGCAGAGATCAATCAGAGACCCAGTACTTC. The chain has TRBV15 and TRBJ2-5; no definite D call. V lost 0 bases and J 4 bases, leaving 6 bases between the germline ends. Germline CDR1 is LNHNV and CDR2 is YYDKDF (reference sequence). The CDR3 totals 13 residues.

The rearrangement links TRBV21-1 to TRBJ2-7; the D call in the table, TRBD1, was not verified against the DNA. TRBV21-1 is a pseudogene segment. This CDR3 is 16 amino acids long. CDR3 in amino acids: CASSNVRMDRTRGQYF. CDR3 coding DNA: TGTGCCAGCAGCAACGTGAGAATGGACAGGACGAGGGGGCAGTACTTC.

The chain recombines TRBV6-1 with TRBJ2-3; D perhaps matches TRBD2 (6 bases). Germline V gene data show CDR1 as MNHNS and CDR2 as SASEGT. The CDR3 sequence is 14 residues long. The V end was cut by 7 bases, the J end by 4 bases, with 15 bases between. CDR3 protein: CASTEEGEADTQYF. In nucleotides, the CDR3 is TGTGCCAGCACCGAGGAAGGGGAGGCAGATACGCAGTATTTT.

The chain carries TRBV19 and TRBJ2-1, with D maybe TRBD2 (6 bases). Looked up from germline, CDR1 is LNHDA and CDR2 is SQIVND (reference sequence). V gave up 4 bases and J gave up 1 base, with 17 bases separating them. The length of the CDR3 is 17 residues. CDR3 loop: CASSTPGFGGSYNEQFF. As DNA, the CDR3 is TGTGCCAGTAGTACCCCCGGCTTTGGGGGGTCCTACAATGAGCAGTTCTTC.

The gene calls are TRBV6-1 and TRBJ2-3, with D uncertain. V was cut by 0 bases and J by 0 bases, with 10 bases left in between. Germline CDR1 and CDR2: MNHNS and SASEGT. This CDR3 has 16 residues. This CDR3 is CASSEARRSSTDTQYF. In DNA form, the CDR3 reads TGTGCCAGCAGTGAAGCTAGGCGGTCTAGCACAGATACGCAGTATTTT.

The J gene is TRBJ1-4, the V gene TRBV15; no definite D call. With 1 base removed from V and 5 bases from J, the gap between germline ends came to 11 bases. This CDR3 is built from 15 residues. The germline V gene has CDR1 LNHNV and CDR2 YYDKDF (reference sequence). The CDR3 DNA reads TGTGCCACCAGCAGAGTGGGCGGGTCGAATGAAAAACTGTTTTTT. Translation gives CATSRVGGSNEKLFF.

The chain is built from TRBV7-2 and TRBJ2-1, with 9 nucleotides matching TRBD2. The germline CDR1 and CDR2 sequences are SGHTA and FQGNSA. With V trimmed by 3 bases and J by 5 bases, 11 bases remained unmatched. CDR3 length: 17 amino acids. CDR3 loop: CASSFRGRGAANNEQFF. The CDR3 coding sequence is TGTGCCAGCAGCTTTCGCGGGAGGGGGGCGGCTAACAATGAGCAGTTCTTC.

This CDR3 is CASSLVAEADTQYF. The DNA of the CDR3 is TGTGCCAGCAGTTTAGTAGCGGAGGCAGATACGCAGTATTTT. The rearrangement links TRBV27 to TRBJ2-3; tentative D call: TRBD2 (6 bases). The CDR3 spans 14 residues. Germline CDR1 is MNHEY and CDR2 is SMNVEV (reference sequence). V was trimmed by 2 bases and J by 4 bases, leaving 10 bases between them.

This rearrangement joins TRBV28 to TRBJ1-5; D possibly corresponds to TRBD1 (5 bases). Germline CDR1 reads MDHEN; CDR2 reads SYDVKM. This CDR3 has 14 residues. V was shortened by 10 bases and J by 3 bases, with 16 bases between the two germline ends. The CDR3 spells CAIKDTLDNQPQHF. CDR3 coding DNA: TGTGCCATCAAGGACACTCTTGACAATCAGCCCCAGCATTTT.

The J gene is TRBJ2-1, the V gene TRBV28; 9 nucleotides agree with TRBD2. The CDR3 is 17 residues long. The V segment lost 4 bases and the J segment 1 base; nucleotides outside the gene matches: 8. Germline CDR1 MDHEN, CDR2 SYDVKM. CDR3 protein: CASSSSSSGTSYNEQFF. The CDR3 DNA reads as TGTGCCAGCAGTTCCTCCTCTAGCGGGACTTCCTACAATGAGCAGTTCTTC.

The genes are TRBV4-1 and TRBJ2-1; tentatively, D is TRBD1 (6 bases). CDR1 MGHRA and CDR2 YSYEKL come from the germline V gene. Trimming stripped 0 bases from V and 4 bases from J, with 16 bases between. The CDR3 extends over 17 amino acids. The CDR3 region is CASSQDRGNDFYNEQFF. The CDR3 DNA reads as TGCGCCAGCAGCCAAGACAGGGGAAATGACTTTTACAATGAGCAGTTCTTC.

J is TRBJ2-3 and V is TRBV28; weak D call: TRBD2 (5 bases). Germline-derived CDR1 and CDR2 are MDHEN and SYDVKM. V lost 2 bases and J lost 1, with 10 bases in between. The CDR3 runs 15 residues. CDR3 region: CASSLTGRGTDTQYF. Written as DNA, the CDR3 is TGTGCCAGCAGTTTAACGGGAAGGGGCACAGATACGCAGTATTTT. The full variable domain, completed using reference TRBV28 and TRBJ2-3, is DVKVTQSSRYLVKRTGEKVFLECVQDMDHENMFWYRQDPGLGLRLIYFSYDVKMKEKGDIPEGYSVSREKKERFSLILESASTNQTSMYLCASSLTGRGTDTQYFGPGTRLTVL.

V gene TRBV6-4 combines with J gene TRBJ2-2; D gene unclear. CDR1 and CDR2 (germline): MRHNA, SNTAGT. The V end was cut by 2 bases, the J end by 6 bases, with 10 bases between. The CDR3 contains 14 residues. The CDR3 is CASSDTFSAGELFF. For the CDR3, the DNA is TGTGCCAGCAGTGACACTTTTTCCGCCGGGGAGCTGTTTTTT.

The chain employs TRBV4-1 and TRBJ1-1; TRBD1 might be the D (5 bases). Germline assignment: CDR1 MGHRA and CDR2 YSYEKL. V lost 0 bases and J 0 bases, leaving 11 bases between the germline ends. The CDR3 has 16 residues. CDR3 sequence reads: CASSQDRIGVNTEAFF. Here the CDR3 DNA reads TGCGCCAGCAGCCAAGATCGGATAGGGGTGAACACTGAAGCTTTCTTT.

V gene TRBV10-3 combines with J gene TRBJ2-1; TRBD2 is a possible D gene (5 bases). V was shortened by 10 bases and J by 3 bases, with 19 bases between the two germline ends. This CDR3 spans 15 amino acids. Germline V gene data show CDR1 as ENHRY and CDR2 as SYGVKD. The CDR3 coding sequence is TGTGCCACCACCCGGACTGGACCCCACTACAATGAGCAGTTCTTC. Amino acids: CATTRTGPHYNEQFF.

The rearrangement joins TRBV27 to TRBJ2-1; 12 nucleotides line up with TRBD1. V lost 5 bases and J lost 2; bases outside the gene matches: 10. This CDR3 has 18 residues. CDR1 and CDR2 from the germline V gene are MNHEY and SMNVEV (reference sequence). CDR3 nucleotides: TGTGCCAGCAGTCGCTCCGGGACAGGGGGCGTAACCTACAATGAGCAGTTCTTC. Amino acid sequence: CASSRSGTGGVTYNEQFF.

The V gene is TRBV18, the J gene TRBJ1-5, with D perhaps matching TRBD1 (6 bases). V was cut by 6 bases and J by 5 bases, with 20 bases left in between. The CDR3 runs to 16 residues. Germline CDR1 reads KGHSH; CDR2 reads LQKENI. The DNA for the CDR3 is TGTGCCAGCTCCCAAGACAGGTCGGGGGGAGATCAGCCCCAGCATTTT. This codes for CASSQDRSGGDQPQHF.

This clone was seen just once. The chain carries TRBV27 and TRBJ1-5; D is perhaps TRBD1 (5 bases). This CDR3 is built from 13 residues. Trimming shortened V by 2 bases and J by 4 bases, and 6 bases separated the two germline ends. Per germline, CDR1 MNHEY and CDR2 SMNVEV (reference sequence). The CDR3 is CASSLKGNQPQHF. The DNA for the CDR3 is TGTGCCAGCAGTTTAAAGGGGAATCAGCCCCAGCATTTT.

This sequence joins TRBV10-3 and TRBJ1-2, with 10 positions matching TRBD1. The trim removed 10 bases at V and 8 bases at J, leaving 7 bases unmatched. The CDR3 length is 12 residues. CDR1 ENHRY and CDR2 SYGVKD come from the germline V gene. The CDR3 DNA is TGTGCCACGGGGGACAGGGGCTCCGGCTACACCTTC. Its protein is CATGDRGSGYTF.

This clone was found a few times. CDR3 nucleotides: TGTGCCAGCAGTGCTCCGGGACAGGGGCCCCCTTCTGGAAACACCATATATTTT. Translation: CASSAPGQGPPSGNTIYF. V is TRBV27 and J is TRBJ1-3; 10 bases agree with TRBD1. Germline V lookup: CDR1 MNHEY, CDR2 SMNVEV (reference sequence). CDR3 length equals 18 residues. Losses at the gene ends were 5 bases for V and 1 base for J; bases not matched to a gene: 11.